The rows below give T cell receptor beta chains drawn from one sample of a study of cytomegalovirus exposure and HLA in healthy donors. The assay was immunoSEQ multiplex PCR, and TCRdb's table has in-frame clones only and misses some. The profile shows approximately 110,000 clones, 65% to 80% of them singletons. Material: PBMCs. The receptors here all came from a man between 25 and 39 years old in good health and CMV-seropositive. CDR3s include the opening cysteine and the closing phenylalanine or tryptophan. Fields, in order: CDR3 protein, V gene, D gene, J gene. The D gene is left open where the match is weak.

CDR3: CASSSQGYYGYTF; V: TRBV28; D: -; J: TRBJ1-2
CDR3: CASSVSRVRNTEAFF; V: TRBV9; D: -; J: TRBJ1-1
CDR3: CASSMSWSSYEQYF; V: TRBV19; D: -; J: TRBJ2-7
CDR3: CASSLFKTGFGSPLHF; V: TRBV28; D: -; J: TRBJ1-6
CDR3: CASSLGFRGRFNYGYTF; V: TRBV7-6; D: -; J: TRBJ1-2
CDR3: CASSEGHTDTQYF; V: TRBV11-2; D: -; J: TRBJ2-3
CDR3: CASSQAGGRNEQFF; V: TRBV27; D: TRBD1; J: TRBJ2-1
CDR3: CASSQPLLGQSGSLVDGYPF; V: TRBV4-3; D: -; J: TRBJ1-2
CDR3: CASRLTGPSGNTIYF; V: TRBV28; D: -; J: TRBJ1-3
CDR3: CASSYSGGDNSPLHF; V: TRBV6-6; D: -; J: TRBJ1-6
CDR3: CASSRLGQGIPYTLSNQPQHF; V: TRBV19; D: TRBD1; J: TRBJ1-5
CDR3: CASSPQYRNQPQHF; V: TRBV28; D: -; J: TRBJ1-5